One and the same sample provided the 10 T cell receptor beta chains below, sequenced in a study of siplizumab effects on memory and regulatory T cells. Libraries were prepared by immunoSEQ multiplex PCR; TCRdb keeps only in-frame clonotypes and omits some of them. Of 62,000 or so clones listed, roughly 83% are singletons. The material sequenced was memory CD4+ T cells sorted from blood. These receptors originate from a human donor in good health.

The V and J genes are TRBV5-4 and TRBJ2-3; TRBD2 agrees at 7 bases. Germline V lookup: CDR1 SGHNT, CDR2 YYREEE (reference sequence). The trim removed 5 bases at V and 3 bases at J, leaving 9 bases unmatched. This CDR3 is 15 amino acids long. The CDR3 sequence is CASSGRGVGTDTQYF. The CDR3, as DNA: TGTGCCAGCAGTGGACGGGGGGTTGGAACAGATACGCAGTATTTT.

This rearrangement joins TRBV6-1 to TRBJ2-5; D remains ambiguous. The V end was cut by 6 bases, the J end by 10 bases, with 21 bases between. The CDR3 spans 14 residues. Per germline, CDR1 MNHNS and CDR2 SASEGT. In DNA form, the CDR3 reads TGTGCCAGCAGCCTTGAGTCTGGGGTTTTCGTCCAGTACTTC. Translated: CASSLESGVFVQYF.

This clone was seen only once. The CDR3 reads CASSNDYNEKLFF. The CDR3 DNA reads as TGTGCCAGCAGTAACGACTATAATGAAAAACTGTTTTTT. The V gene is TRBV2, the J gene TRBJ1-4, with D hard to call. With 5 bases removed from V and 4 bases from J, the gap between germline ends came to 8 bases. Germline V gene lookup returns CDR1 SNHLY and CDR2 FYNNEI. CDR3 length: 13 amino acids.

This chain's CDR3 is CAWGVTGMNTEAFF. The DNA for the CDR3 is TGTGCCTGGGGGGTGACAGGGATGAACACTGAAGCTTTCTTT. The V gene is TRBV30, the J gene TRBJ1-1, with 7 bases fitting TRBD1. The J segment lost 0 bases and the V segment lost 5 bases, leaving 6 bases of the junction unmatched. This CDR3 region has 14 residues. The germline gives CDR1 GTSNPN, CDR2 SVGIG (reference sequence).

CDR3 sequence reads: CASSQDESGPTEAFF. The CDR3 DNA follows: TGTGCCAGCAGCCAAGACGAGTCCGGTCCGACGGAAGCTTTCTTT. The V and J genes are TRBV4-2 and TRBJ1-1; D is undetermined. Germline V gene data show CDR1 as LGHNA and CDR2 as YNFKEQ. The CDR3 consists of 15 residues. Trimming left V 0 bases short and J 8 bases short, with 16 bases between.

The J gene is TRBJ2-1, the V gene TRBV21-1; the D call of TRBD2 is as the table states it, not checked on the DNA. TRBV21-1 is a recognized pseudogene. The CDR3 length is 16 residues. CDR3 nucleotide sequence: TGTGCCAGCCCACGCGGTCGGGGAACCTCGTACAATGAGCAGTTCTTC. This gives the protein CASPRGRGTSYNEQFF.

J is TRBJ1-1 and V is TRBV29-1; D is uncertain. The germline V gene encodes CDR1 SQVTM and CDR2 ANQGSEA. With 2 bases removed from V and 1 base from J, the gap between germline ends came to 8 bases. This CDR3 has 13 residues. This chain's CDR3 is CSVELPPNTEAFF. The CDR3 DNA is TGCAGCGTTGAACTCCCGCCGAACACTGAAGCTTTCTTT.

This clone was seen a single time. The chain links TRBV7-3 to TRBJ1-2, with 7 positions matching TRBD1. With 5 bases clipped from V and 3 bases from J, the junction kept 6 bases outside the gene matches. Germline CDR1 reads SGHTA; CDR2 reads FQGTGA. The CDR3 length is 14 residues. DNA of the CDR3: TGTGCCAGCAGCCCTCGAACAGGGGACTATGGCTACACCTTC. As protein: CASSPRTGDYGYTF.

The V call is TRBV6-6, the J call TRBJ2-1, with 8 bases aligning to TRBD1. V was pared by 6 bases and J by 3 bases, with 7 bases of the junction left unmatched. Germline assignment: CDR1 MNHNY and CDR2 SVGAGI (reference sequence). The CDR3 totals 15 residues. The CDR3: CASRSRDRIYNEQFF. The CDR3 DNA sequence: TGTGCCAGCAGGAGCCGGGACAGGATCTACAATGAGCAGTTCTTC.

V gene TRBV4-1 combines with J gene TRBJ2-5; possible D gene TRBD2, 7 bases. The CDR3 spans 15 residues. V gave up 3 bases and J gave up 9 bases, with 20 bases separating them. Germline values: CDR1 MGHRA, CDR2 YSYEKL. This CDR3 is CASSQGKGGYGSQYF. CDR3 DNA: TGCGCCAGCAGCCAGGGAAAGGGGGGGTACGGGTCCCAGTACTTC.